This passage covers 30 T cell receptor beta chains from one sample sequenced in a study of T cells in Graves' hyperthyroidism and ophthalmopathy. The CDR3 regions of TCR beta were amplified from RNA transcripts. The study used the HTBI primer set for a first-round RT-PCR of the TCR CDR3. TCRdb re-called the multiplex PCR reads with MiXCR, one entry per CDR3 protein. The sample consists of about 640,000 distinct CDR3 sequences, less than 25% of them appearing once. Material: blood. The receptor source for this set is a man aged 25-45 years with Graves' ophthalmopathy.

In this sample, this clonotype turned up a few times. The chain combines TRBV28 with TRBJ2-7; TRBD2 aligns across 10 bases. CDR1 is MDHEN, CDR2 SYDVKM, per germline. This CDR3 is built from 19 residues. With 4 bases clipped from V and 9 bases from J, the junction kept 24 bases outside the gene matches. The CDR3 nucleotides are TGTGCCAGCAGTTCAACCAACCTTGAATTAGCGGGAGGCCTTCTAGGGCAGTACTTC. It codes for CASSSTNLELAGGLLGQYF.

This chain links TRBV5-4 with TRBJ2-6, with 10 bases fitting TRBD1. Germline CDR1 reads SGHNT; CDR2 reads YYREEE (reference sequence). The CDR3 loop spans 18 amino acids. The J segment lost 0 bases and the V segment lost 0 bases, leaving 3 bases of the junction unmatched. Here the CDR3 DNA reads TGTGCCAGCAGCTTGGGCCGGACAGGGGGCTCTGGGGCCAACGTCCTGACTTTC. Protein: CASSLGRTGGSGANVLTF.

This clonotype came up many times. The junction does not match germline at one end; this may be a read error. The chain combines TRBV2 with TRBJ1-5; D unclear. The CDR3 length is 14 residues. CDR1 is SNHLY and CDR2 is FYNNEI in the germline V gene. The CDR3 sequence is CASSEGLSNQPQHF. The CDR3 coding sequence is TGTGCCAGCAGCGAAGGGCTTAGCAATCAGCCCCAGCATTTT.

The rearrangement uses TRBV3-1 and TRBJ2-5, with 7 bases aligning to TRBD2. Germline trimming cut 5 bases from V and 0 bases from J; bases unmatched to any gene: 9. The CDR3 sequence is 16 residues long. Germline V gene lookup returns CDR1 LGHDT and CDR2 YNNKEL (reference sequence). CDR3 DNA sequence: TGTGCCAGCAGCGGGTTCGGAGCGGGAAACCAAGAGACCCAGTACTTC. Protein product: CASSGFGAGNQETQYF.

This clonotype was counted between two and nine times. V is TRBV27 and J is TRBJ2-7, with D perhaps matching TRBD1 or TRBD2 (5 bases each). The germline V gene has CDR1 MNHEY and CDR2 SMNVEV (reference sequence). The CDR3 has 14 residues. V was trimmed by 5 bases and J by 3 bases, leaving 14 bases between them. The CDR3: CASSPLGTGYEQYF. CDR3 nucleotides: TGTGCCAGCAGTCCACTAGGAACAGGCTACGAGCAGTACTTC.

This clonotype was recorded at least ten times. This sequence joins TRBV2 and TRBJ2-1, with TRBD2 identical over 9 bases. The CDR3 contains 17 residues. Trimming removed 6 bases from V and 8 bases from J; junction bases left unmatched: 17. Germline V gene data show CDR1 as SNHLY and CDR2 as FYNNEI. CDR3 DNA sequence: TGTGCCAGCAGCGCCGTTGGGCCGGGACTAGCCATCTATGAGCAGTTCTTC. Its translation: CASSAVGPGLAIYEQFF.

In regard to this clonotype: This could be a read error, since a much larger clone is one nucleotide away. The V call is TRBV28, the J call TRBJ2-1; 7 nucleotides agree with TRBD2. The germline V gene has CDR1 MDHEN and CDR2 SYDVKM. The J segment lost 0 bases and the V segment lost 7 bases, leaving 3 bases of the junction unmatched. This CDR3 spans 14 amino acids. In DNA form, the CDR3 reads TGTGCCAGCATTCGCGGGAGCTCCTACAATGAGCAGTTCTTC. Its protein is CASIRGSSYNEQFF. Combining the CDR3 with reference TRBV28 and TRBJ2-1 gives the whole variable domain DVKVTQSSRYLVKRTGEKVFLECVQDMDHENMFWYRQDPGLGLRLIYFSYDVKMKEKGDIPEGYSVSREKKERFSLILESASTNQTSMYLCASIRGSSYNEQFFGPGTRLTVL.

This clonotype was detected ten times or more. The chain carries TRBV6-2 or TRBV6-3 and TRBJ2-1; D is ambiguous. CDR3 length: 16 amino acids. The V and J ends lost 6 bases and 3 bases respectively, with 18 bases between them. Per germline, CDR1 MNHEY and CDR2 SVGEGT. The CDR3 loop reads CASSPRKRLDYNEQFF. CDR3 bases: TGTGCCAGCAGCCCCCGAAAGAGACTGGACTACAATGAGCAGTTCTTC.

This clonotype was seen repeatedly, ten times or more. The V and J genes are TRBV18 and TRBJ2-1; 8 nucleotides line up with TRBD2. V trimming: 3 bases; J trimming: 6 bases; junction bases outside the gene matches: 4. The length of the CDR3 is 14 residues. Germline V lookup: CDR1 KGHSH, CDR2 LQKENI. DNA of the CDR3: TGTGCCAGCTCACCGACGGGGGGGGGCAATGAGCAGTTCTTC. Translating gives CASSPTGGGNEQFF.

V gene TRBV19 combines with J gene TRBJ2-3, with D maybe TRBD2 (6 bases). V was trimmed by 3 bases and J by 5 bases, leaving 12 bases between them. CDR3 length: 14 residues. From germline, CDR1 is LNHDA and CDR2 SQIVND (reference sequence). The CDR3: CASSIAGGRDTQYF. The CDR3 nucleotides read TGTGCCAGTAGTATTGCCGGGGGAAGAGATACGCAGTATTTT.

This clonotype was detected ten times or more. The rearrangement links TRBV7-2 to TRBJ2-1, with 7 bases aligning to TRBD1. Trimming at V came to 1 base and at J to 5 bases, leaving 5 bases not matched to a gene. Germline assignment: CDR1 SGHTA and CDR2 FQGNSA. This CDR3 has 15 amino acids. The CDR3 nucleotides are TGTGCCAGCAGCTTAGGGGATACAGGGGACAATGAGCAGTTCTTC. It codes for CASSLGDTGDNEQFF.

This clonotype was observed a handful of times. The CDR3 region is CASSSSATRRTEAFF. CDR3 DNA sequence: TGTGCCAGCAGTTCCTCCGCGACCCGGAGAACTGAAGCTTTCTTT. The V and J genes are TRBV6-1 and TRBJ1-1; D is undetermined. The length of the CDR3 is 15 residues. Between the trimmed V and J ends, which lost 5 bases and 5 bases, there was a span of 18 bases. Germline loops: CDR1 MNHNS, CDR2 SASEGT.

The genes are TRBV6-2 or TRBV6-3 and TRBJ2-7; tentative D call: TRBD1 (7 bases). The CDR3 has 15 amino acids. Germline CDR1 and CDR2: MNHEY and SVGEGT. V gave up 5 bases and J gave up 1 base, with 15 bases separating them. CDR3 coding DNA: TGTGCCAGCAGTCCCCCGGGGGACAGTTCCTACGAGCAGTACTTC. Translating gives CASSPPGDSSYEQYF.

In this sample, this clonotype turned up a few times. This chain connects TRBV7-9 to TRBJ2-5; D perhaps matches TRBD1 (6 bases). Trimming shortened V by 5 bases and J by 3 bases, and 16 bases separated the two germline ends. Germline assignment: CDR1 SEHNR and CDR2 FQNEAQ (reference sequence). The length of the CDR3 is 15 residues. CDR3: CASSEARTEEETQYF. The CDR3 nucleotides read TGTGCCAGCAGCGAAGCCCGGACAGAGGAAGAGACCCAGTACTTC.

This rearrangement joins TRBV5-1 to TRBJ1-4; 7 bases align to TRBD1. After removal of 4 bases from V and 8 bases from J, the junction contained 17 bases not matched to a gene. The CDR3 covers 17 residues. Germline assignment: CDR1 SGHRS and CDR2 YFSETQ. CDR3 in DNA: TGCGCCAGCAGCCCCCTTCCCGACGACAGGGAGGGAGAAAAACTGTTTTTT. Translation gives CASSPLPDDREGEKLFF.

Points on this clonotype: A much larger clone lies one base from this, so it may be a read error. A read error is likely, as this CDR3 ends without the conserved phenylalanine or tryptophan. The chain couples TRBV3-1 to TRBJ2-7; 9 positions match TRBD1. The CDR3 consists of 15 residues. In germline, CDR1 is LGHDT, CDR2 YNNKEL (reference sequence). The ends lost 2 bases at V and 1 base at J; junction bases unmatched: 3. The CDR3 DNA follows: TGTGCCAGCAGCCAACCCGGGACAGGGTCCTACGAGCAGTACTTA. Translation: CASSQPGTGSYEQYL.

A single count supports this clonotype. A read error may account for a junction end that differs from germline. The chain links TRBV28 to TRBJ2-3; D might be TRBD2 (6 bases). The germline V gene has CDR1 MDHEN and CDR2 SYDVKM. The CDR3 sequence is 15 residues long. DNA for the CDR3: TGTGCCAGCACCCTGTGGCGGGGCCGCACAGGTACGCAGTATTTT. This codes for CASTLWRGRTGTQYF.

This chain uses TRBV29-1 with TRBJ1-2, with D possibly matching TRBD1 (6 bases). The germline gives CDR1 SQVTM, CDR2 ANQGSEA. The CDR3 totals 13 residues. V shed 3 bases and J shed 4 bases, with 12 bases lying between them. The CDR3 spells CSVDEDRSYGYTF. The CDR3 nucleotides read TGCAGCGTTGATGAGGACAGAAGCTATGGCTACACCTTC.

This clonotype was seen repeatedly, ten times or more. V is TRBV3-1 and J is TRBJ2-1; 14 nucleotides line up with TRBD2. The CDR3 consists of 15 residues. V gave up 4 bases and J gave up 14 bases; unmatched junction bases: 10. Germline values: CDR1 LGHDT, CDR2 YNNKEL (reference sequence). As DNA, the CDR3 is TGTGCCAGCAGCCTCAGGACTAGCGGGAGGCAACTCGAGTTCTTC. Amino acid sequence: CASSLRTSGRQLEFF.

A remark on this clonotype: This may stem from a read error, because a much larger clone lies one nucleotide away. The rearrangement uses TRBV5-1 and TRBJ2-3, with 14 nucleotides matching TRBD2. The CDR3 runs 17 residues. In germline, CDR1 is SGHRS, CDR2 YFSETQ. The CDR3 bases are TGCGCCGGCAGATCCGGGACTAGCGGGAGTTTTGCAGATACGCAGTATTTT. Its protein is CAGRSGTSGSFADTQYF.

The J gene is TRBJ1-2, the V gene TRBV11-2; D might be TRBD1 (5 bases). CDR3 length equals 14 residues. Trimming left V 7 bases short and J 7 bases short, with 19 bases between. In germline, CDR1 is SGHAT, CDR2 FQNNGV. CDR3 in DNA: TGTGCCAGCAAGAAACAGGCGGAGTTTATTGGCTACACCTTC. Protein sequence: CASKKQAEFIGYTF.

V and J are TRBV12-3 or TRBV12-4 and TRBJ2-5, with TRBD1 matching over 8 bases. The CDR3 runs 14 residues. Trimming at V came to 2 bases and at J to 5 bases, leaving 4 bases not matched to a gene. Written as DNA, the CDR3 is TGTGCCAGCAGTTTACGGACAGGGTTGGAGACCCAGTACTTC. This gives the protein CASSLRTGLETQYF.

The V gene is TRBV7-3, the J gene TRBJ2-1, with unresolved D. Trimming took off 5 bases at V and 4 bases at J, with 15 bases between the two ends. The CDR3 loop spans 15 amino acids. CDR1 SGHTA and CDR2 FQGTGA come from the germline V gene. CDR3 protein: CASSPTPNQYNEQFF. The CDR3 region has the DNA TGTGCCAGCAGCCCCACTCCTAATCAATACAATGAGCAGTTCTTC. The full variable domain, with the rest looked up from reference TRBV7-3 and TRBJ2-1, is GAGVSQTPSNKVTEKGKYVELRCDPISGHTALYWYRQSLGQGPEFLIYFQGTGAADDSGLPNDRFFAVRPEGSVSTLKIQRTERGDSAVYLCASSPTPNQYNEQFFGPGTRLTVL.

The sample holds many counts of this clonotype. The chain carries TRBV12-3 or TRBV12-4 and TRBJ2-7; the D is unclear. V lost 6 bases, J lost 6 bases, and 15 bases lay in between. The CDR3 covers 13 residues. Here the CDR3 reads CASSVGPLAEQYF. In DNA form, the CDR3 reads TGTGCCAGCAGCGTCGGGCCCCTCGCCGAGCAGTACTTC.

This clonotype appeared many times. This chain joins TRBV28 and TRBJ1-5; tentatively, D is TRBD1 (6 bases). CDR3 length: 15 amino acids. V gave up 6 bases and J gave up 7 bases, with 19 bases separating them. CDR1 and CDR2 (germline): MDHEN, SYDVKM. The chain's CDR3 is CASRTAQGPDQPQHF. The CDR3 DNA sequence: TGTGCCAGCAGAACCGCACAGGGACCAGACCAGCCCCAGCATTTT. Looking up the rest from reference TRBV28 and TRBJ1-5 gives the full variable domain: DVKVTQSSRYLVKRTGEKVFLECVQDMDHENMFWYRQDPGLGLRLIYFSYDVKMKEKGDIPEGYSVSREKKERFSLILESASTNQTSMYLCASRTAQGPDQPQHFGDGTRLSIL.

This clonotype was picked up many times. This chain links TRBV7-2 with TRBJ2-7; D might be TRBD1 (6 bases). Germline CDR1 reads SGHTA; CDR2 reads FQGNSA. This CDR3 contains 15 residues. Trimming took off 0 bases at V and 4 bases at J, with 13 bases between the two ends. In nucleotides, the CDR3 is TGTGCCAGCAGCTTAGCGAAGGCAGGGGCATACGAGCAGTACTTC. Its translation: CASSLAKAGAYEQYF.

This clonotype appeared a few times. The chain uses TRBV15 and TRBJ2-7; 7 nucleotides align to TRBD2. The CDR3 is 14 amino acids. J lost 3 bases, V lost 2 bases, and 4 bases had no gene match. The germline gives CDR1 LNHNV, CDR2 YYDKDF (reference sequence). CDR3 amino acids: CATSRKREVYEQYF. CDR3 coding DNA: TGTGCCACCAGCAGAAAGCGGGAAGTCTACGAGCAGTACTTC. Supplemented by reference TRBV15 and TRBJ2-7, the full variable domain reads DAMVIQNPRYQVTQFGKPVTLSCSQTLNHNVMYWYQQKSSQAPKLLFHYYDKDFNNEADTPDNFQSRRPNTSFCFLDIRSPGLGDTAMYLCATSRKREVYEQYFGPGTRLTVT.

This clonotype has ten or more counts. This chain's CDR3 is CASSYSGTSGRNEQFF. CDR3 bases: TGTGCCAGCAGCTACTCCGGGACTAGCGGGAGGAATGAGCAGTTCTTC. The genes are TRBV11-2 and TRBJ2-1; 15 nucleotides line up with TRBD2. The CDR3 length is 16 residues. Trimming at V came to 4 bases and at J to 7 bases, leaving 5 bases not matched to a gene. In germline, CDR1 is SGHAT, CDR2 FQNNGV.

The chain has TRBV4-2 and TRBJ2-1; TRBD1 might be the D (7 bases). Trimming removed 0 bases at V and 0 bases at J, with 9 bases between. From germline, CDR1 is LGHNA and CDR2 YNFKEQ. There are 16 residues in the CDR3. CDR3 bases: TGTGCCAGCAGCCAAGACAGGGGGGACTCCTACAATGAGCAGTTCTTC. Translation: CASSQDRGDSYNEQFF.

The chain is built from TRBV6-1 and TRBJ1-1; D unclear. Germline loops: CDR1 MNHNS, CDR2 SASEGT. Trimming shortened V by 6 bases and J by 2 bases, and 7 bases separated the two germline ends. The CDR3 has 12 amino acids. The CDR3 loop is CASRLDNTEAFF. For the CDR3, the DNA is TGTGCCAGCAGGCTAGATAACACTGAAGCTTTCTTT.